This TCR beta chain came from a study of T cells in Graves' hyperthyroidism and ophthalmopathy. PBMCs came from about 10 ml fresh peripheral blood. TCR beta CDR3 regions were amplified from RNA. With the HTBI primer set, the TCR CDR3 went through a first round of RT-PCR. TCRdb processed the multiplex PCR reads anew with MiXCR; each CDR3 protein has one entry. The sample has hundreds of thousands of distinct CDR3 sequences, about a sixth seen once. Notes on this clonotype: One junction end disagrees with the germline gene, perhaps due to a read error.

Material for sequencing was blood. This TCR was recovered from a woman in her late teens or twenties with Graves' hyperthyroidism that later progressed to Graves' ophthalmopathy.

In nucleotides, the CDR3 is TGTGCCAGCAGCTCCCAACTAGCGGGGGACCACGAGACCCAGTACTTC. This gives the protein CASSSQLAGDHETQYF. This sequence joins TRBV28 and TRBJ2-5; 11 nucleotides agree with TRBD2. Per germline, CDR1 MDHEN and CDR2 SYDVKM. The CDR3 length is 16 residues.